This TCR beta chain was identified during a study of blood T cells in healthy people across ages. Germline V gene sequence: CDR1 SEHNR, CDR2 FQNEAQ (reference sequence). V shed 4 bases and J shed 3 bases, with 10 bases lying between them. This CDR3 comprises 13 residues. Alongside a J-beta primer mix, a sample-barcoded 5' primer served in a second PCR lasting roughly 7 to 11 cycles. Each CDR3 protein gets one entry after TCRdb re-called the 5' RACE reads with MiXCR. The sample lists about 290,000 distinct CDR3 sequences, about 25% occurring once. The sequencing sample was made of blood. The chain couples TRBV7-9 to TRBJ2-7; TRBD1 might be the D (6 bases). The clonotype originates from a woman in her seventies in good health. CDR3 region: CASSSGQIYEQYF. Written as DNA, the CDR3 is TGTGCCAGCAGCTCCGGACAGATCTACGAGCAGTACTTC.